These 30 T cell receptor beta chains share one sample of origin, sequenced in a study of regulatory T cells in long-lasting Graves disease. With iRepertoire HTBI primers and Arm-PCR of CDR3 regions, TCR beta libraries were built. TCRdb used MiXCR to reprocess the multiplex PCR reads, holding one entry per CDR3 protein. The table has about 340,000 distinct CDR3 sequences, roughly a fifth seen once. Documented time point: persistent/refractory GD, antithyroid drugs over 5 years with positive TRAb. PBMC RNA served as the TCR library source. This specimen consisted of peripheral blood mononuclear cells (PBMCs), obtained when the disease was refractory, from a patient treated with antithyroid drugs. The receptors come from a female donor with Graves disease.

Of note for this clonotype: This may be a read error: a much more frequent sequence differs by one nucleotide. V usage is TRBV6-2 or TRBV6-3 and J usage is TRBJ2-4; the D is unclear. The V gene's germline CDR1 is MNHEY and CDR2 SVGEGT. CDR3 length: 13 residues. In DNA, the CDR3 is TGTGCCAGCAGCTATTCAGTGATGGAGACCCAGAACTTC. It codes for CASSYSVMETQNF.

This clonotype was seen a single time. Written as DNA, the CDR3 is TGTGCCAGCAGCGTAGACGGAGTGGGGGAGCTGTTTTTT. It translates to CASSVDGVGELFF. The chain is built from TRBV9 and TRBJ2-2, with D uncertain. CDR1 and CDR2 from the germline V gene are SGDLS and YYNGEE. The CDR3 totals 13 residues. V gave up 0 bases and J gave up 8 bases, with 8 bases separating them.

On this clonotype: Given a much more abundant clone one base away, this may be a read error. The J gene is TRBJ1-3, the V gene TRBV6-1; possible D gene TRBD1, 6 bases. Germline assignment: CDR1 MNHNS and CDR2 SASEGT. The CDR3 runs to 14 residues. CDR3 sequence (DNA): TGTGCCGGCAGGCAACAGGGCTCTGGAAACACCATATATTTT. This sequence encodes CAGRQQGSGNTIYF.

The table lists this clonotype with a count of one. No conserved phenylalanine or tryptophan is present at the end of the CDR3, so a read error is the likely explanation. J is TRBJ1-2 and V is TRBV18; the D is unclear. Trimming took off 3 bases at V and 0 bases at J, with 5 bases between the two ends. In germline, CDR1 is KGHSH, CDR2 LQKENI. The CDR3 totals 13 residues. The CDR3 DNA reads TGTGCCAGCTCACCTCAGACTAACTATGGCTACACCTAC. Encoded protein: CASSPQTNYGYTY.

This clonotype was counted at least ten times. The chain joins TRBV5-1 to TRBJ2-7, with 9 bases lining up with TRBD2. The germline V gene encodes CDR1 SGHRS and CDR2 YFSETQ. V gave up 7 bases and J gave up 3 bases; unmatched junction bases: 14. The CDR3 is 16 residues long. CDR3 amino acids: CASSKVGREGLYEQYF. The CDR3 nucleotides read TGCGCCAGCTCCAAAGTAGGGCGGGAGGGCCTCTACGAGCAGTACTTC.

This chain links TRBV5-1 with TRBJ2-7; TRBD1 aligns across 10 bases. J was trimmed by 6 bases and V by 4 bases; bases with no gene match: 4. Looked up from germline, CDR1 is SGHRS and CDR2 is YFSETQ. The CDR3 has 13 residues. This CDR3 reads CASSLWTGGEQYF. CDR3 DNA: TGCGCCAGCAGCCTATGGACAGGGGGCGAGCAGTACTTC.

The J gene is TRBJ1-6, the V gene TRBV12-5, with TRBD1 matching over 7 bases. This CDR3 is built from 16 residues. V was pared by 7 bases and J by 7 bases, with 13 bases of the junction left unmatched. CDR1 LGHNT and CDR2 FRNRAP come from the germline V gene. In DNA, the CDR3 is TGTGCTAGTGCTATGGGCCAAGGACAGGACAATTCACCCCTCCACTTT. Amino acids: CASAMGQGQDNSPLHF.

This rearrangement joins TRBV27 to TRBJ2-2, with D perhaps matching TRBD2 (6 bases). Looked up from germline, CDR1 is MNHEY and CDR2 is SMNVEV (reference sequence). The CDR3 has 15 amino acids. V lost 4 bases to trimming and J lost 4 bases, with 13 bases between them. The CDR3 reads CASSSNTGGTGELFF. CDR3 nucleotide sequence: TGTGCCAGCAGTTCCAATACCGGGGGCACCGGGGAGCTGTTTTTT.

Ten or more counts support this clonotype. The chain combines TRBV20-1 with TRBJ2-7, with TRBD1 matching 11 bases. Trimming took 0 bases from V and 6 from J; bases not matched to a gene: 1. CDR3 length: 13 amino acids. From germline, CDR1 is DFQATT and CDR2 SNEGSKA (reference sequence). The CDR3 region is CSAREGTGGEQYF. The CDR3 nucleotides read TGCAGTGCTAGAGAAGGGACAGGGGGCGAGCAGTACTTC.

Only a few counts were recorded for this clonotype. The rearrangement uses TRBV4-2 and TRBJ1-4; TRBD1 agrees at 9 bases. The CDR3 length is 16 residues. The V and J ends lost 0 bases and 8 bases, in that order; junction bases with no gene match: 7. Germline V gives CDR1 LGHNA, CDR2 YNFKEQ. The CDR3 protein is CASSQDISGTGEKLFF. CDR3 nucleotide sequence: TGTGCCAGCAGCCAAGATATCTCCGGGACAGGGGAAAAACTGTTTTTT.

This clonotype showed up just a few times. The chain couples TRBV7-2 to TRBJ1-3; 8 nucleotides align to TRBD1. CDR3 length equals 14 residues. Germline CDR1 SGHTA, CDR2 FQGNSA. V was pared by 6 bases and J by 3 bases, with 4 bases of the junction left unmatched. The CDR3 reads CASRSTGVGNTIYF. The CDR3 coding sequence is TGTGCCAGCAGATCGACAGGGGTTGGAAACACCATATATTTT.

This clonotype was seen ten or more times. One base separates it from a far larger clone, so it is likely a read error. This chain connects TRBV7-2 to TRBJ1-2; perhaps TRBD1 as D (5 bases). The V and J ends lost 5 bases and 4 bases respectively, with 11 bases between them. Looked up from germline, CDR1 is SGHTA and CDR2 is FQGNSA. CDR3 size: 13 residues. The CDR3 DNA reads TGTGCCAGCAGCATTCAGGGCTCCTATGGCTACACCTTC. Translation gives CASSIQGSYGYTF.

This clonotype was detected a few times. The chain has TRBV19 and TRBJ1-1, with 11 bases that match TRBD1. The CDR3 is 14 residues long. J was trimmed by 10 bases and V by 7 bases; bases with no gene match: 11. The germline CDR1 and CDR2 sequences are LNHDA and SQIVND (reference sequence). The CDR3 here is CASTRTGGGVGAFF. In DNA, the CDR3 is TGTGCCAGTACCCGGACAGGGGGCGGGGTTGGAGCTTTCTTT. Full variable domain (outside the CDR3, taken from reference TRBV19 and TRBJ1-1): DGGITQSPKYLFRKEGQNVTLSCEQNLNHDAMYWYRQDPGQGLRLIYYSQIVNDFQKGDIAEGYSVSREKKESFPLTVTSAQKNPTAFYLCASTRTGGGVGAFFGQGTRLTVV.

This clonotype came up a few times. The chain recombines TRBV24-1 with TRBJ2-2; D might be TRBD2 (5 bases). CDR1 and CDR2 from the germline V gene are KGHDR and SFDVKD. V was trimmed by 0 bases and J by 6 bases, leaving 7 bases between them. This CDR3 spans 14 amino acids. In DNA form, the CDR3 reads TGTGCCACCAGTGATTTGGCGGGCTCCGGGGAGCTGTTTTTT. Translating gives CATSDLAGSGELFF.

The chain combines TRBV25-1 with TRBJ1-2; D is unresolved. V was cut by 8 bases and J by 0 bases, with 22 bases left in between. CDR3 size: 17 residues. CDR1 and CDR2 from the germline V gene are MGHDK and SYGVNS. The CDR3: CASQIGGAEDANYGYTF. The DNA for the CDR3 is TGTGCCAGCCAGATCGGAGGCGCGGAAGATGCTAACTATGGCTACACCTTC.

This clonotype occurred a few times. J is TRBJ2-1 and V is TRBV7-9; TRBD1 matches at 9 bases. The germline V gene has CDR1 SEHNR and CDR2 FQNEAQ (reference sequence). V lost 1 base to trimming and J lost 7 bases; unmatched junction nucleotides: 5. CDR3 size: 15 residues. This chain's CDR3 is CASSLGTGVINEQFF. The CDR3 DNA is TGTGCCAGCAGCTTAGGGACAGGGGTAATAAATGAGCAGTTCTTC.

This clonotype occurred many times. This sequence joins TRBV20-1 and TRBJ2-5; D perhaps matches TRBD1 (5 bases). This CDR3 has 12 amino acids. The germline V gene has CDR1 DFQATT and CDR2 SNEGSKA (reference sequence). V was pared by 1 base and J by 5 bases, with 8 bases between. CDR3 protein: CSARVGVETQYF. The DNA of the CDR3 is TGCAGTGCTAGAGTAGGGGTCGAGACCCAGTACTTC.

In its sample, this clonotype was seen once. A much larger clone lies a single base off, so this may be a read error. The CDR3 coding sequence is TGCGCCAGCAGCCTCGGACAGGGGGCTAACGCTGAAGCTTCCTTT. Translating gives CASSLGQGANAEASF. This rearrangement joins TRBV5-1 to TRBJ1-1, with 11 bases identical to TRBD1. CDR1 is SGHRS and CDR2 is YFSETQ in the germline V gene. The CDR3 is 15 residues long.

The rearrangement uses TRBV4-1 and TRBJ2-7; D tentatively reads TRBD1 or TRBD2 (5 bases each). Germline V CDR1 and CDR2: MGHRA, YSYEKL. The CDR3 contains 15 residues. The V end was cut by 1 base, the J end by 5 bases, with 15 bases between. The CDR3 protein is CASSQVGVVVDEQYF. Here the CDR3 DNA reads TGCGCCAGCAGCCAAGTGGGGGTCGTCGTGGACGAGCAGTACTTC.

This clonotype was observed many times. This chain joins TRBV6-1 and TRBJ1-2; D remains ambiguous. Germline V lookup: CDR1 MNHNS, CDR2 SASEGT. The CDR3 length is 14 residues. V was trimmed by 1 base and J by 7 bases, leaving 13 bases between them. The CDR3 region has the DNA TGTGCCAGCAGTGAAGTTGGAATAGGGTCTGGCTACACCTTC. Translation: CASSEVGIGSGYTF.

The V and J genes are TRBV7-2 and TRBJ1-4; D unresolved. Between the trimmed V and J ends, which lost 6 bases and 3 bases, there was a span of 14 bases. Germline V CDR1 and CDR2: SGHTA, FQGNSA. The CDR3 sequence is 15 residues long. This CDR3 is CASRKRQGSNEKLFF. CDR3 DNA: TGTGCCAGCAGAAAACGACAAGGGTCTAATGAAAAACTGTTTTTT.

This clonotype was picked up many times. The V gene is TRBV30, the J gene TRBJ1-1; D call uncertain. Germline loops: CDR1 GTSNPN, CDR2 SVGIG (reference sequence). This CDR3 has 16 residues. Trimming left V 3 bases short and J 0 bases short, with 17 bases between. The chain's CDR3 is CAWSFRTSVLNTEAFF. CDR3 coding DNA: TGTGCCTGGAGCTTCAGGACGTCGGTTTTGAACACTGAAGCTTTCTTT.

In this sample, this clonotype turned up many times. This chain connects TRBV5-1 to TRBJ1-1, with a tentative D call TRBD1 (6 bases). The CDR3 sequence is 15 residues long. The germline CDR1 and CDR2 sequences are SGHRS and YFSETQ. The V and J ends lost 4 bases and 3 bases respectively, with 16 bases between them. The CDR3 nucleotides read TGCGCCAGCAGCAACGGGGGCGCGGCGGACACTGAAGCTTTCTTT. This gives the protein CASSNGGAADTEAFF.

The table lists this clonotype with many counts. The V call is TRBV2, the J call TRBJ2-7, with D perhaps matching TRBD1 (7 bases). This CDR3 region has 12 residues. Trimming left V 8 bases short and J 4 bases short, with 12 bases between. Germline V lookup: CDR1 SNHLY, CDR2 FYNNEI. CDR3 protein: CASLQGRYEQYF. For the CDR3, the DNA is TGTGCCAGCCTACAGGGGAGGTACGAGCAGTACTTC.

About this clonotype: A read error may be the cause here, since a much bigger clone is one base away. V is TRBV4-1 and J is TRBJ1-1, with 7 bases identical to TRBD1. The germline V gene has CDR1 MGHRA and CDR2 YSYEKL. The CDR3 contains 12 residues. In nucleotides, the CDR3 is TGCGCCAGCAGAGCAGGGGGGGCTGAAGCTTCCTTT. Encoded protein: CASRAGGAEASF.

The gene calls are TRBV12-3 or TRBV12-4 and TRBJ2-4; TRBD1 matches at 9 bases. This CDR3 spans 13 amino acids. Trimming at V came to 3 bases and at J to 8 bases, leaving 2 bases not matched to a gene. The CDR3 is CASSFDRGDIQYF. The CDR3 nucleotides read TGTGCCAGCAGTTTTGACAGGGGGGACATTCAGTACTTC.

Only a few counts were recorded for this clonotype. Here the CDR3 reads CAWSMRAGNTIYF. DNA for the CDR3: TGTGCCTGGAGTATGAGGGCTGGAAACACCATATATTTT. This chain uses TRBV30 with TRBJ1-3; D not resolved. Germline lookup yields CDR1 GTSNPN and CDR2 SVGIG (reference sequence). V was pared by 2 bases and J by 2 bases, with 7 bases between. CDR3 length: 13 amino acids.

This clonotype has a count of ten or more. V and J are TRBV7-8 and TRBJ2-2, with D possibly being TRBD2 (6 bases). V was cut by 3 bases and J by 5 bases, with 13 bases left in between. The length of the CDR3 is 15 residues. CDR1 is SGHVS, CDR2 FQNEAQ, per germline. CDR3 nucleotides: TGTGCCAGCAGCTTTGTTTCAGGGAGGACCGGGGAGCTGTTTTTT. This encodes CASSFVSGRTGELFF.

The chain combines TRBV24-1 with TRBJ2-2, with 11 bases aligning to TRBD2. Trimming removed 4 bases from V and 4 bases from J; junction bases left unmatched: 7. Germline values: CDR1 KGHDR, CDR2 SFDVKD. This CDR3 is 17 amino acids long. The CDR3 reads CATSDPTSGSITGELFF. The CDR3 DNA reads TGTGCCACCAGTGACCCAACTAGCGGGAGCATCACCGGGGAGCTGTTTTTT.

The chain joins TRBV28 to TRBJ2-3, with D maybe TRBD1 (6 bases). Germline V gene data show CDR1 as MDHEN and CDR2 as SYDVKM. The germline V and J ends were trimmed by 5 bases and 11 bases, with 23 bases remaining between them. The CDR3 totals 15 residues. DNA of the CDR3: TGTGCCAGCAGTACCCCAAAGGACAGCGCGAAGGGGCAGTATTTT. This codes for CASSTPKDSAKGQYF.